These 25 T cell receptor beta chains were sequenced from one sample in a study of T-cell reconstitution after alpha-beta-depleted transplantation in children. As it was prepared, the TCRbeta library received unique molecular identifiers. TCRdb redid the calling of the PCR reads with MiXCR, one entry per CDR3 protein. The data hold about 340,000 distinct CDR3 sequences, with about a tenth observed a single time. The specimen comprised PBMCs from the stem cell graft donor, sampled from the stem cell graft. These receptors were taken from a human donor who donated a stem cell graft to a child with acute lymphoblastic leukemia.

The rearrangement uses TRBV7-8 and TRBJ2-1; D gene ambiguous. Germline loops: CDR1 SGHVS, CDR2 FQNEAQ. This CDR3 has 13 amino acids. V was cut by 0 bases and J by 6 bases, with 6 bases left in between. CDR3 nucleotides: TGTGCCAGCAGCTTAGCGGCTCTCAATGAGCAGTTCTTC. This translates into CASSLAALNEQFF.

The V call is TRBV24-1, the J call TRBJ2-2; TRBD2 agrees at 7 bases. J was trimmed by 1 base and V by 5 bases; bases with no gene match: 3. The CDR3 length is 15 residues. CDR1 KGHDR and CDR2 SFDVKD come from the germline V gene. In DNA, the CDR3 is TGTGCCACCAGTGGAGCGGGACTGAACACCGGGGAGCTGTTTTTT. Translation: CATSGAGLNTGELFF.

The V and J genes are TRBV27 and TRBJ2-1; TRBD1 or TRBD2 may be the D gene (6 bases each). The CDR3 length is 18 residues. Trimming took off 0 bases at V and 0 bases at J, with 15 bases between the two ends. The germline CDR1 and CDR2 sequences are MNHEY and SMNVEV (reference sequence). CDR3 nucleotide sequence: TGTGCCAGCAGTTTATCCCCCCGAGGGGGGAGCTCCTACAATGAGCAGTTCTTC. Translation: CASSLSPRGGSSYNEQFF.

This clonotype was recorded many times. This chain uses TRBV7-8 with TRBJ2-5; the match to TRBD1 covers 7 bases. J gave up 2 bases and V 1 base, and 7 bases lay outside the gene matches. Per germline, CDR1 SGHVS and CDR2 FQNEAQ. The CDR3 is 16 amino acids. CDR3 coding DNA: TGTGCCAGCAGCTTAGGCGTATCAGGGGGACAAGAGACCCAGTACTTC. Translation: CASSLGVSGGQETQYF. Based on the CDR3 plus reference TRBV7-8 and TRBJ2-5, the full variable domain is GAGVSQSPRYKVAKRGQDVALRCDPISGHVSLFWYQQALGQGPEFLTYFQNEAQLDKSGLPSDRFFAERPEGSVSTLKIQRTQQEDSAVYLCASSLGVSGGQETQYFGPGTRLLVL.

V usage is TRBV11-2 and J usage is TRBJ2-2; TRBD2 matches at 12 bases. Per the germline V gene, CDR1 is SGHAT and CDR2 is FQNNGV. The junction had 5 bases not matched to a gene; V was cut back by 2 bases and J by 1 base. The CDR3 has 18 amino acids. The CDR3 here is CASSLFTSGRRNTGELFF. The CDR3 DNA reads TGTGCCAGCAGCTTATTTACTAGCGGGAGGAGGAACACCGGGGAGCTGTTTTTT.

This clonotype was counted many times. The chain links TRBV7-2 to TRBJ1-5, with D possibly matching TRBD1 (6 bases). Trimming cost V 5 bases and J 3 bases, with 14 bases left between them. The CDR3 is 15 amino acids. Germline V gives CDR1 SGHTA, CDR2 FQGNSA. In DNA form, the CDR3 reads TGTGCCAGCAGCAAACAGGGCTCCTTCAATCAGCCCCAGCATTTT. The encoded protein is CASSKQGSFNQPQHF.

The rearrangement joins TRBV28 to TRBJ2-7; D is perhaps TRBD2 (5 bases). CDR1 and CDR2 from the germline V gene are MDHEN and SYDVKM. This CDR3 has 13 residues. Trimming took 4 bases from V and 5 from J, leaving 12 bases between them. DNA of the CDR3: TGTGCCAGCAGTTCGGGATTACCTGACGAGCAGTACTTC. Amino acid sequence: CASSSGLPDEQYF.

The chain uses TRBV20-1 and TRBJ2-7; no firm D call. Germline CDR1 reads DFQATT; CDR2 reads SNEGSKA (reference sequence). Trimming cost V 2 bases and J 0 bases, with 14 bases left between them. CDR3 size: 15 residues. CDR3 bases: TGCAGTGCTAGACTTGCTCAGCTGAGCTCCTACGAGCAGTACTTC. This translates into CSARLAQLSSYEQYF.

The rearrangement uses TRBV12-3 or TRBV12-4 and TRBJ2-3; the D gene is possibly TRBD2 (7 bases). The CDR3 sequence is 16 residues long. V was pared by 3 bases and J by 4 bases, with 17 bases between. In nucleotides, the CDR3 is TGTGCCAGCAGTTTCGGGGGGCCGTGGGCGCCAGATACGCAGTATTTT. Translation: CASSFGGPWAPDTQYF.

This clonotype has only a few counts. The chain is built from TRBV5-1 and TRBJ2-2; D possibly corresponds to TRBD2 (6 bases). Germline assignment: CDR1 SGHRS and CDR2 YFSETQ. CDR3 size: 16 residues. V was clipped by 0 bases and J by 1 base, with 10 bases between them. The DNA for the CDR3 is TGCGCCAGCAGCTTGGATGCTAGCGTGAACACCGGGGAGCTGTTTTTT. As protein: CASSLDASVNTGELFF.

This sequence joins TRBV6-5 and TRBJ2-4, with D possibly being TRBD1 or TRBD2 (5 bases each). The V end was cut by 2 bases, the J end by 12 bases, with 11 bases between. The length of the CDR3 is 12 residues. The germline V gene has CDR1 MNHEY and CDR2 SVGAGI. CDR3 DNA: TGTGCCAGCAGTTACCGGGGCCCAGGTCAGTACTTC. Amino acid sequence: CASSYRGPGQYF.

This clonotype was picked up a small number of times. This chain links TRBV3-1 with TRBJ2-3; D tentatively reads TRBD1 or TRBD2 (6 bases each). The germline gives CDR1 LGHDT, CDR2 YNNKEL (reference sequence). CDR3 length equals 17 residues. Trimming stripped 1 base from V and 4 bases from J, with 18 bases between. This CDR3 reads CASSQVGGRIKADTQYF. For the CDR3, the DNA is TGTGCCAGCAGCCAAGTGGGGGGCAGGATTAAGGCAGATACGCAGTATTTT.

This clonotype was picked up a small number of times. The J gene is TRBJ1-3, the V gene TRBV4-1; D remains unclear. The germline CDR1 and CDR2 sequences are MGHRA and YSYEKL. The CDR3 is made up of 15 amino acids. V lost 0 bases, J lost 1 base, and 7 bases lay in between. The CDR3 DNA reads TGCGCCAGCAGCCAAGATAAGAGTTCTGGAAACACCATATATTTT. Translation gives CASSQDKSSGNTIYF.

V usage is TRBV20-1 and J usage is TRBJ2-1, with 8 bases fitting TRBD2. Unmatched junction bases numbered 11, after V lost 6 bases and J lost 7 bases. The CDR3 has 14 amino acids. The germline CDR1 and CDR2 sequences are DFQATT and SNEGSKA (reference sequence). DNA of the CDR3: TGCAGTGCGCAAAACCCGGGACTAGAAAATGAGCAGTTCTTC. Its translation: CSAQNPGLENEQFF.

As concerns this clonotype: Possible read error: a much larger clone is one base away. The chain links TRBV4-2 to TRBJ2-7; tentatively, D is TRBD2 (5 bases). Germline loops: CDR1 LGHNA, CDR2 YNFKEQ. The CDR3 runs to 15 residues. The CDR3 is CASTQASAALDEQYF. The CDR3 DNA is TGTGCCAGCACCCAAGCGTCAGCGGCCCTTGACGAGCAGTACTTC.

This clonotype was detected a few times. This chain connects TRBV7-8 to TRBJ2-7, with D unresolved. The CDR3 sequence is 13 residues long. The V end was cut by 6 bases, the J end by 4 bases, with 13 bases between. CDR1 is SGHVS and CDR2 is FQNEAQ in the germline V gene. As DNA, the CDR3 is TGTGCCAGCAGTCTGGACGGTCATTACGAGCAGTACTTC. Protein: CASSLDGHYEQYF.

This clonotype was seen more than once but under ten times. The gene calls are TRBV20-1 and TRBJ2-1; 9 bases line up with TRBD2. Looked up from germline, CDR1 is DFQATT and CDR2 is SNEGSKA (reference sequence). The trim removed 6 bases at V and 1 base at J, leaving 7 bases unmatched. The CDR3 spans 15 residues. DNA of the CDR3: TGCAGTGCAACCGAGACTAGCGGATCCTACAATGAGCAGTTCTTC. Translating it yields CSATETSGSYNEQFF.

This clonotype was detected many times. V and J are TRBV20-1 and TRBJ2-2; D remains ambiguous. CDR1 is DFQATT, CDR2 SNEGSKA, per germline (reference sequence). Trimming took 3 bases from V and 2 from J, leaving 10 bases between them. The CDR3 runs to 14 residues. CDR3 in amino acids: CSASPLDNTGELFF. The CDR3 DNA is TGCAGTGCTAGCCCGCTAGACAACACCGGGGAGCTGTTTTTT.

This clonotype was found a few times. The rearrangement links TRBV6-2 or TRBV6-3 to TRBJ2-7, with 9 bases aligning to TRBD2. In germline, CDR1 is MNHEY, CDR2 SVGEGT. V dropped 4 bases and J dropped 6; count of bases not matched to a gene: 16. The CDR3 consists of 17 residues. The CDR3 bases are TGTGCCAGCAGTTCAGACCTTAGCGGGAGTGGTTTACGCGAGCAGTACTTC. Translation: CASSSDLSGSGLREQYF.

This clonotype was detected only a few times. The rearrangement uses TRBV5-1 and TRBJ2-7; the match to TRBD2 covers 8 bases. Trimming removed 0 bases from V and 5 bases from J; junction bases left unmatched: 13. This CDR3 is 17 amino acids long. CDR1 SGHRS and CDR2 YFSETQ come from the germline V gene. Here the CDR3 DNA reads TGCGCCAGCAGCTTGGCAGGTAGCGGGAACGCTGTCAACGAGCAGTACTTC. This sequence encodes CASSLAGSGNAVNEQYF.

The chain employs TRBV2 and TRBJ2-3; tentative D call: TRBD2 (5 bases). CDR3 length: 15 amino acids. The V gene lost 9 bases and the J gene lost 2 bases, with 18 bases spanning the gap. Germline V lookup: CDR1 SNHLY, CDR2 FYNNEI. The CDR3 coding sequence is TGTGCCAGTCGACCGTGGAGAGGGCCCACAGATACGCAGTATTTT. It codes for CASRPWRGPTDTQYF.

This clonotype was seen only a few times. V gene TRBV28 combines with J gene TRBJ2-3, with 7 bases fitting TRBD1. Trimming at V came to 3 bases and at J to 6 bases, leaving 6 bases not matched to a gene. The CDR3 has 14 amino acids. Germline CDR1 is MDHEN and CDR2 is SYDVKM. The CDR3 DNA follows: TGTGCCAGCAGTTTTCCAGGGGGTGTGGATACGCAGTATTTT. Translating gives CASSFPGGVDTQYF. The variable domain in full, with the rest retrieved from reference TRBV28 and TRBJ2-3, is DVKVTQSSRYLVKRTGEKVFLECVQDMDHENMFWYRQDPGLGLRLIYFSYDVKMKEKGDIPEGYSVSREKKERFSLILESASTNQTSMYLCASSFPGGVDTQYFGPGTRLTVL.

The CDR3 region has the DNA TGTGCCAGCCAAAAGGGGGCGGTGAACTATGGCTACACCTTC. Encoded protein: CASQKGAVNYGYTF. The chain links TRBV9 to TRBJ1-2, with 7 bases lining up with TRBD1. J was trimmed by 2 bases and V by 7 bases; bases with no gene match: 8. Per germline, CDR1 SGDLS and CDR2 YYNGEE. CDR3 length equals 14 residues.

This clonotype was observed a few times. CDR3 region: CASSLTTGPSGETQYF. CDR3 sequence (DNA): TGCGCCAGCAGTTTAACGACAGGACCATCTGGAGAGACCCAGTACTTC. The rearrangement uses TRBV5-1 and TRBJ2-5; tentatively, D is TRBD1 (6 bases). Trimming removed 5 bases from V and 4 bases from J, with 21 bases in between. The CDR3 totals 16 residues. CDR1 is SGHRS, CDR2 YFSETQ, per germline.

In its sample, this clonotype was seen a few times. The CDR3 DNA follows: TGTGCCAGCAGCGGTGCAGGGGGCCGGACCGGGGAGCTGTTTTTT. This gives the protein CASSGAGGRTGELFF. The genes are TRBV9 and TRBJ2-2, with TRBD1 matching over 8 bases. After removal of 3 bases from V and 5 bases from J, the junction contained 6 bases not matched to a gene. Germline CDR1 SGDLS, CDR2 YYNGEE. CDR3 length: 15 amino acids.